This T cell receptor (beta chain) came from a study of beta chain features in type 1 diabetes. V shed 6 bases and J 2 bases; nucleotides not matched to a gene: 15. Germline V gene lookup returns CDR1 MNHEY and CDR2 SMNVEV (reference sequence). This CDR3 contains 18 residues. The authors reverse transcribed all of the isolated RNA, so sequencing captured expressed TCRB transcripts. Read counts averaged about 3.57 million for samples of naive, central memory and regulatory T cells. TCRdb's copy holds only in-frame clones and misses some; the assay was immunoSEQ multiplex PCR. Of hundreds of thousands of clones in the sample, 14% are singletons; the top ten hold over 5.5%. This clone occurred a few times.

The chain links TRBV27 to TRBJ2-3, with TRBD2 matching 9 bases. The clonotype was recovered from a man aged 25 to 45 in good health. Sequences were obtained from central memory CD4+ T cells from blood. This CDR3 is CASRGGSGRTLSTDTQYF. For the CDR3, the DNA is TGTGCCAGCAGGGGGGGAAGCGGGAGGACCCTATCCACAGATACGCAGTATTTT.